One sample yielded the 32 T cell receptor beta chains listed below, sequenced in a study of chemoradiotherapy in HPV16-positive cancers. The repertoire was sequenced with immunoSEQ multiplex PCR; TCRdb's copy has only in-frame clones and lacks some. There are 3,000 to 4,000 clones in the sample; about four fifths occur only once, and over 7% lies in the top ten. The specimen was tumor tissue, collected from a patient who underwent chemoradiotherapy. These TCRs come from a human donor with HPV-associated anogenital cancer.

The chain employs TRBV6-1 and TRBJ2-7, with D tentatively TRBD1 or TRBD2 (5 bases each). The CDR3 has 12 residues. Trimming stripped 3 bases from V and 6 bases from J, with 9 bases between. Germline lookup yields CDR1 MNHNS and CDR2 SASEGT. CDR3 region: CASSDQGAEQYF. The CDR3 coding sequence is TGTGCCAGCAGTGATCAGGGAGCCGAGCAGTACTTC.

The J gene is TRBJ1-1, the V gene TRBV30, with TRBD1 as a possible D gene (6 bases). This CDR3 spans 11 amino acids. Germline V gene sequence: CDR1 GTSNPN, CDR2 SVGIG (reference sequence). CDR3 residues: CATAGGAGPFF. The CDR3 region has the DNA TGTGCGACGGCGGGGGGCGCGGGCCCTTTCTTT.

The chain recombines TRBV14 with TRBJ2-1; 10 bases are shared with TRBD2. CDR1 and CDR2 (germline): SGHDN, FVKESK. The CDR3 loop spans 15 amino acids. Trimming removed 4 bases from V and 4 bases from J; junction bases left unmatched: 4. This CDR3 is CASSPLAGAYNEQFF. In nucleotides, the CDR3 is TGTGCCAGCAGCCCGCTAGCGGGAGCGTACAATGAGCAGTTCTTC.

The rearrangement links TRBV25-1 to TRBJ2-4; 8 nucleotides line up with TRBD1. The junction had 13 bases not matched to a gene; V was cut back by 6 bases and J by 3 bases. The germline CDR1 and CDR2 sequences are MGHDK and SYGVNS. This CDR3 is built from 17 residues. CDR3 sequence reads: CASRRSWQGAGKNIQYF. In DNA form, the CDR3 reads TGTGCCAGCAGGCGGAGTTGGCAGGGGGCCGGCAAAAACATTCAGTACTTC.

This clone occurred a few times. This chain joins TRBV2 and TRBJ2-3, with 13 bases identical to TRBD2. V lost 4 bases to trimming and J lost 5 bases; unmatched junction nucleotides: 6. Germline V lookup: CDR1 SNHLY, CDR2 FYNNEI. This CDR3 is 16 amino acids long. CDR3 coding DNA: TGTGCCAGCAGTGTTGGACTAGCGGGGGTGGGAGATACGCAGTATTTT. It is translated as CASSVGLAGVGDTQYF.

This clone was recorded once. The chain carries TRBV19 and TRBJ1-1; a weak D match, TRBD1 (6 bases). The CDR3 runs 13 residues. From germline, CDR1 is LNHDA and CDR2 SQIVND (reference sequence). Trimming stripped 10 bases from V and 4 bases from J, with 16 bases between. CDR3 region: CATQTGWGTEAFF. For the CDR3, the DNA is TGTGCCACCCAAACAGGGTGGGGCACTGAAGCTTTCTTT. The full variable domain, completed using reference TRBV19 and TRBJ1-1, is DGGITQSPKYLFRKEGQNVTLSCEQNLNHDAMYWYRQDPGQGLRLIYYSQIVNDFQKGDIAEGYSVSREKKESFPLTVTSAQKNPTAFYLCATQTGWGTEAFFGQGTRLTVV.

The chain is built from TRBV7-8 and TRBJ2-3, with 11 bases matching TRBD2. CDR3 size: 16 residues. Germline-derived CDR1 and CDR2 are SGHVS and FQNEAQ. With 5 bases clipped from V and 3 bases from J, the junction kept 7 bases outside the gene matches. For the CDR3, the DNA is TGTGCCAGCAGCGTATATAGCGGGGGGGTAACAGATACGCAGTATTTT. Its translation: CASSVYSGGVTDTQYF.

The V and J genes are TRBV9 and TRBJ2-5; a weak D match, TRBD1 (6 bases). Trimming pared 4 bases from V and 10 bases from J, leaving 20 bases between. From germline, CDR1 is SGDLS and CDR2 YYNGEE. The CDR3 totals 14 residues. In nucleotides, the CDR3 is TGTGCCAGCAGCTTCCAGGGGCTGGGGTTGGACCAGTACTTC. Its translation: CASSFQGLGLDQYF. The full variable domain, its missing parts supplied by reference TRBV9 and TRBJ2-5, is DSGVTQTPKHLITATGQRVTLRCSPRSGDLSVYWYQQSLDQGLQFLIQYYNGEERAKGNILERFSAQQFPDLHSELNLSSLELGDSALYFCASSFQGLGLDQYFGPGTRLLVL.

This chain links TRBV10-3 with TRBJ2-1; D might be TRBD2 (5 bases). There are 12 residues in the CDR3. V was shortened by 8 bases and J by 0 bases, with 5 bases between the two germline ends. In germline, CDR1 is ENHRY, CDR2 SYGVKD. The CDR3, as DNA: TGTGCCATCGGAGGCTCCTACAATGAGCAGTTCTTC. It translates to CAIGGSYNEQFF.

The chain carries TRBV11-3 and TRBJ2-3, with TRBD2 identical over 8 bases. CDR3 length equals 16 residues. Germline assignment: CDR1 SGHNT and CDR2 YENEEA. With V trimmed by 5 bases and J by 2 bases, 9 bases remained unmatched. In DNA form, the CDR3 reads TGTGCCAGCAGCCTCGGGAGGCGGGGGGACACAGATACGCAGTATTTT. Amino acids: CASSLGRRGDTDTQYF. Using reference TRBV11-3 and TRBJ2-3 for the parts outside the CDR3, the full variable domain is EAGVVQSPRYKIIEKKQPVAFWCNPISGHNTLYWYLQNLGQGPELLIRYENEEAVDDSQLPKDRFSAERLKGVDSTLKIQPAELGDSAVYLCASSLGRRGDTDTQYFGPGTRLTVL.

The chain recombines TRBV19 with TRBJ2-7; TRBD2 is a possible D gene (5 bases). V was clipped by 1 base and J by 0 bases, with 7 bases between them. This CDR3 has 14 amino acids. Germline CDR1 is LNHDA and CDR2 is SQIVND (reference sequence). CDR3 DNA sequence: TGTGCCAGTAGTATAGTAGAGGGCTCCTACGAGCAGTACTTC. It specifies CASSIVEGSYEQYF.

This clone has just a few counts. The gene calls are TRBV7-9 and TRBJ1-6; tentatively, D is TRBD1 (5 bases). V was cut by 0 bases and J by 9 bases, with 9 bases left in between. The germline V gene encodes CDR1 SEHNR and CDR2 FQNEAQ (reference sequence). There are 14 residues in the CDR3. The CDR3 loop is CASSLAQGGSPLHF. CDR3 nucleotides: TGTGCCAGCAGCTTAGCTCAGGGAGGTTCACCCCTCCACTTT.

The rearrangement uses TRBV28 and TRBJ1-1; D remains unclear. The V end lost 5 bases, the J end lost 1 base, and 14 bases lay between the germline ends. The CDR3 spans 15 residues. From germline, CDR1 is MDHEN and CDR2 SYDVKM. The CDR3 sequence: CASSPPYPRNTEAFF. CDR3 coding DNA: TGTGCCAGCAGTCCGCCTTACCCGCGGAACACTGAAGCTTTCTTT. The whole variable domain, filled in from reference TRBV28 and TRBJ1-1, reads DVKVTQSSRYLVKRTGEKVFLECVQDMDHENMFWYRQDPGLGLRLIYFSYDVKMKEKGDIPEGYSVSREKKERFSLILESASTNQTSMYLCASSPPYPRNTEAFFGQGTRLTVV.

The chain carries TRBV15 and TRBJ2-7; D remains unclear. This CDR3 spans 13 amino acids. Trimming cost V 5 bases and J 2 bases, with 10 bases left between them. Per germline, CDR1 LNHNV and CDR2 YYDKDF (reference sequence). CDR3 residues: CATSPLGPYEQYF. DNA for the CDR3: TGTGCCACCAGCCCTCTCGGCCCCTACGAGCAGTACTTC.

The chain recombines TRBV11-2 with TRBJ2-2; unclear D gene. This CDR3 has 16 residues. CDR1 is SGHAT and CDR2 is FQNNGV in the germline V gene. Trimming left V 1 base short and J 1 base short, with 10 bases between. The DNA of the CDR3 is TGTGCCAGCAGCTTAGGGGGTAGCTGGAACACCGGGGAGCTGTTTTTT. It encodes CASSLGGSWNTGELFF.

The V and J genes are TRBV7-9 and TRBJ2-5; no reliable D call. This CDR3 region has 12 residues. V was cut by 2 bases and J by 10 bases, with 11 bases left in between. The germline gives CDR1 SEHNR, CDR2 FQNEAQ (reference sequence). The CDR3: CASSLSNTDQYF. CDR3 DNA: TGTGCCAGCAGCTTATCAAATACAGACCAGTACTTC.

The chain links TRBV6-5 to TRBJ2-1, with unresolved D. This CDR3 is 12 amino acids long. Trimming removed 2 bases at V and 9 bases at J, with 8 bases between. In germline, CDR1 is MNHEY, CDR2 SVGAGI. This CDR3 is CASSYGFSEQFF. In DNA, the CDR3 is TGTGCCAGCAGTTACGGATTCAGTGAGCAGTTCTTC.

This sequence joins TRBV5-1 and TRBJ2-1, with TRBD2 matching 9 bases. The ends lost 4 bases at V and 2 bases at J; junction bases unmatched: 7. The CDR3 loop spans 16 amino acids. Germline CDR1 reads SGHRS; CDR2 reads YFSETQ. This chain's CDR3 is CASSEAGLATYNEQFF. The CDR3 DNA is TGCGCCAGCAGCGAAGCAGGACTAGCGACCTACAATGAGCAGTTCTTC.

The rearrangement uses TRBV28 and TRBJ1-1; 7 positions match TRBD1. V lost 5 bases to trimming and J lost 3 bases; unmatched junction nucleotides: 6. CDR3 length equals 14 residues. Germline loops: CDR1 MDHEN, CDR2 SYDVKM. CDR3 coding DNA: TGTGCCAGCAGTAACAGGGGAATTGACACTGAAGCTTTCTTT. It encodes CASSNRGIDTEAFF.

J is TRBJ2-5 and V is TRBV5-1; D tentatively reads TRBD1 or TRBD2 (5 bases each). Germline CDR1 reads SGHRS; CDR2 reads YFSETQ. There are 16 residues in the CDR3. The V end lost 4 bases, the J end lost 4 bases, and 20 bases lay between the germline ends. The DNA of the CDR3 is TGCGCCAGCAGCATGGGGTCAACAGGAGGTGGAGAGACCCAGTACTTC. It encodes CASSMGSTGGGETQYF.

The rearrangement links TRBV29-1 to TRBJ1-3; D is possibly TRBD1 (5 bases). CDR3 size: 12 residues. The V gene lost 5 bases and the J gene lost 1 base, with 6 bases spanning the gap. From germline, CDR1 is SQVTM and CDR2 ANQGSEA. For the CDR3, the DNA is TGCAGCGTTAGGGGTTCTGGAAACACCATATATTTT. It encodes CSVRGSGNTIYF.

This rearrangement joins TRBV5-8 to TRBJ1-2; TRBD1 is a possible D gene (6 bases). Germline V gene lookup returns CDR1 SGHTS and CDR2 YDEGEE. With 0 bases removed from V and 6 bases from J, the gap between germline ends came to 15 bases. The CDR3 length is 15 residues. The CDR3 region is CASSLDTGQRNGYTF. CDR3 nucleotides: TGTGCCAGCAGCTTGGACACAGGACAGAGAAATGGCTACACCTTC.

The genes are TRBV5-6 and TRBJ1-2; 7 bases are shared with TRBD1. V lost 4 bases to trimming and J lost 2 bases; unmatched junction nucleotides: 11. The CDR3 is 16 residues long. The germline CDR1 and CDR2 sequences are SGHDT and YYEEEE. As DNA, the CDR3 is TGTGCCAGCAGCCGAAGACCGACAGGGTCGAACTATGGCTACACCTTC. The encoded protein is CASSRRPTGSNYGYTF.

This clone occurred once. The V and J genes are TRBV7-9 and TRBJ1-2, with D uncertain. The ends were cut back, 4 bases at V and 7 bases at J, with 16 bases in the middle. The CDR3 length is 14 residues. Germline V gives CDR1 SEHNR, CDR2 FQNEAQ (reference sequence). CDR3: CASSSTDRVRGYTF. CDR3 DNA sequence: TGTGCCAGCAGCTCTACGGACCGTGTACGTGGCTACACCTTC. The complete variable domain, with remaining parts taken from reference TRBV7-9 and TRBJ1-2, reads DTGVSQNPRHKITKRGQNVTFRCDPISEHNRLYWYRQTLGQGPEFLTYFQNEAQLEKSRLLSDRFSAERPKGSFSTLEIQRTEQGDSAMYLCASSSTDRVRGYTFGSGTRLTVV.

This clone was seen only a few times. This chain joins TRBV11-2 and TRBJ2-7; 7 positions agree with TRBD1. Trimming at V came to 4 bases and at J to 2 bases, leaving 8 bases not matched to a gene. CDR1 is SGHAT, CDR2 FQNNGV, per germline. The CDR3 runs to 15 residues. CDR3 protein: CASSSRTGSPYEQYF. The CDR3 region has the DNA TGTGCCAGCAGCTCCAGGACAGGATCCCCCTACGAGCAGTACTTC.

The chain has TRBV11-2 and TRBJ1-1; 7 bases match TRBD1. The CDR3 is 17 residues long. Germline assignment: CDR1 SGHAT and CDR2 FQNNGV. With V trimmed by 1 base and J by 0 bases, 8 bases remained unmatched. CDR3: CASSLVAVGTVNTEAFF. CDR3 nucleotides: TGTGCCAGCAGCTTAGTAGCAGTTGGGACAGTGAACACTGAAGCTTTCTTT.

The rearrangement uses TRBV9 and TRBJ2-5, with a possible D match to TRBD2 (7 bases). Germline CDR1 is SGDLS and CDR2 is YYNGEE. Between the trimmed V and J ends, which lost 0 bases and 3 bases, there was a span of 12 bases. The length of the CDR3 is 15 residues. For the CDR3, the DNA is TGTGCCAGCAGCGTAGGGGCGGGGGCAAAAGAGACCCAGTACTTC. Its translation: CASSVGAGAKETQYF.

This chain links TRBV6-1 with TRBJ1-4; 7 nucleotides agree with TRBD1. Germline V gene sequence: CDR1 MNHNS, CDR2 SASEGT. The CDR3 runs to 14 residues. Trimming cost V 2 bases and J 5 bases; bases outside gene matches: 2. The CDR3 sequence: CASSESQGNEKLFF. The CDR3 DNA follows: TGTGCCAGCAGTGAATCACAGGGGAATGAAAAACTGTTTTTT.

The gene calls are TRBV4-1 and TRBJ2-1; TRBD2 agrees at 13 bases. Germline values: CDR1 MGHRA, CDR2 YSYEKL. The CDR3 has 17 amino acids. V shed 4 bases and J 4 bases; nucleotides not matched to a gene: 7. The CDR3 reads CASSPKGLAGEYNEQFF. DNA for the CDR3: TGCGCCAGCAGCCCCAAAGGACTAGCGGGAGAGTACAATGAGCAGTTCTTC.

This CDR3 reads CASRPRGLDYGYTF. CDR3 DNA sequence: TGTGCCAGCAGGCCCAGGGGCCTAGACTATGGCTACACCTTC. The rearrangement links TRBV6-1 to TRBJ1-2; D possibly corresponds to TRBD1 (6 bases). Between the trimmed V and J ends, which lost 6 bases and 3 bases, there was a span of 14 bases. The CDR3 has 14 amino acids. Germline V gene sequence: CDR1 MNHNS, CDR2 SASEGT.

V and J are TRBV2 and TRBJ2-3; D is uncertain. The CDR3 consists of 13 residues. Trimming pared 8 bases from V and 6 bases from J, leaving 15 bases between. Per germline, CDR1 SNHLY and CDR2 FYNNEI. In DNA form, the CDR3 reads TGTGCCAGCTCATTTTTTCGCCGGGATACGCAGTATTTT. Protein sequence: CASSFFRRDTQYF.

CDR3 loop: CASSSGGGAGETQYF. CDR3 in DNA: TGCGCCAGCAGCTCCGGTGGAGGGGCTGGGGAGACCCAGTACTTC. This chain joins TRBV4-3 and TRBJ2-5; TRBD2 might be the D (6 bases). Germline V gene lookup returns CDR1 LGHNA and CDR2 YSLEER. The CDR3 covers 15 residues. Between the trimmed V and J ends, which lost 5 bases and 5 bases, there was a span of 18 bases.